Following are 20 T cell receptor beta chains from one sample sequenced in a study of T cell responses to AZD1222 COVID-19 vaccine. Using immunoSEQ multiplex PCR, the repertoire was profiled, and TCRdb retains in-frame clones only, with some absent. Of about 82,000 clones in the sample, over 80% were seen once. This specimen was peripheral blood, taken on day 0 of AZD1222 vaccination. The receptors shown here come from an adult in good health.

This rearrangement joins TRBV19 to TRBJ2-1; TRBD1 agrees at 7 bases. CDR1 and CDR2 from the germline V gene are LNHDA and SQIVND (reference sequence). V was pared by 6 bases and J by 14 bases, with 16 bases of the junction left unmatched. The CDR3 loop spans 14 amino acids. This CDR3 reads CASSSRLRGLGEFF. The CDR3 DNA reads TGTGCCAGTAGCTCCCGCTTGAGGGGGCTTGGGGAGTTCTTC.

J is TRBJ1-1 and V is TRBV6-2 or TRBV6-3, with 7 bases lining up with TRBD1. CDR3 size: 17 residues. The V segment lost 2 bases and the J segment 1 base; nucleotides outside the gene matches: 10. Germline-derived CDR1 and CDR2 are MNHEY and SVGEGT. In DNA, the CDR3 is TGTGCCAGCAGTTACGCGTTCAAGGGGGCCCGGAACACTGAAGCTTTCTTT. Protein sequence: CASSYAFKGARNTEAFF.

The chain uses TRBV27 and TRBJ1-1; D ambiguous. This CDR3 comprises 14 residues. Trimming removed 0 bases from V and 5 bases from J, with 10 bases in between. Germline V CDR1 and CDR2: MNHEY, SMNVEV (reference sequence). CDR3 sequence: CASSLSPGWTEAFF. The CDR3 nucleotides read TGTGCCAGCAGTTTATCGCCAGGCTGGACTGAAGCTTTCTTT.

This clone was picked up a small number of times. The V gene is TRBV3-1 (or the pseudogene TRBV3-2), the J gene TRBJ1-5, with D maybe TRBD1 (6 bases). V shed 0 bases and J shed 0 bases, with 27 bases lying between them. This CDR3 has 22 residues. The germline V gene has CDR1 LGHDT and CDR2 YNNKEL (reference sequence). CDR3 loop: CASSQDRAYRVPQSYSNQPQHF. The CDR3 DNA reads as TGTGCCAGCAGCCAAGACAGGGCCTACAGGGTCCCACAGAGTTATAGCAATCAGCCCCAGCATTTT.

Within the sample, this clone is medium-sized. The chain has TRBV19 and TRBJ1-1; D is possibly TRBD1 (5 bases). The CDR3 extends over 13 amino acids. The ends were cut back, 6 bases at V and 1 base at J, with 9 bases in the middle. Germline V lookup: CDR1 LNHDA, CDR2 SQIVND (reference sequence). CDR3 DNA sequence: TGTGCCAGTAGAGAGACAGAGAACACTGAAGCTTTCTTT. Translation gives CASRETENTEAFF.

This chain connects TRBV28 to TRBJ1-2; TRBD1 aligns across 8 bases. Germline V CDR1 and CDR2: MDHEN, SYDVKM. The CDR3 has 17 residues. The V segment lost 2 bases and the J segment 8 bases; nucleotides outside the gene matches: 16. This CDR3 is CASSLIAGGRKIGGYTF. The CDR3 nucleotides are TGTGCCAGCAGTTTAATAGCAGGGGGCAGGAAGATTGGCGGCTACACCTTC.

This chain uses TRBV4-3 with TRBJ1-5; TRBD1 might be the D (6 bases). This CDR3 has 14 amino acids. V was shortened by 0 bases and J by 7 bases, with 10 bases between the two germline ends. Germline V gene sequence: CDR1 LGHNA, CDR2 YSLEER. The CDR3 here is CASSQDIQGQPQHF. Here the CDR3 DNA reads TGCGCCAGCAGCCAAGATATACAGGGCCAGCCCCAGCATTTT.

V gene TRBV12-5 combines with J gene TRBJ1-1; D is ambiguous. Trimming left V 5 bases short and J 8 bases short, with 15 bases between. The CDR3 sequence is 13 residues long. Germline CDR1 reads LGHNT; CDR2 reads FRNRAP. The DNA for the CDR3 is TGTGCTAGTGGTCTAGAGGCCCGCCGAGAAGCTTTCTTT. This codes for CASGLEARREAFF.

This clone was counted at least ten times. Mismatch with germline at one junction end may stem from a read error. The chain couples TRBV5-1 to TRBJ2-1, with D uncertain. The length of the CDR3 is 14 residues. Germline V CDR1 and CDR2: SGHRS, YFSETQ. CDR3 in DNA: TGCGCCAGCAGTTTGGAGAACTCCTACAATGAGCAGTTCTTC. This codes for CASSLENSYNEQFF. The full variable domain, completed using reference TRBV5-1 and TRBJ2-1, is KAGVTQTPRYLIKTRGQQVTLSCSPISGHRSVSWYQQTPGQGLQFLFEYFSETQRNKGNFPGRFSGRQFSNSRSEMNVSTLELGDSALYLCASSLENSYNEQFFGPGTRLTVL.

This chain joins TRBV3-1 (or the pseudogene TRBV3-2) and TRBJ2-5; 7 bases are shared with TRBD2. This CDR3 contains 16 residues. Germline V lookup: CDR1 LGHDT, CDR2 YNNKEL (reference sequence). V lost 2 bases to trimming and J lost 1 base; unmatched junction nucleotides: 7. CDR3 loop: CASSQPDRGVQETQYF. CDR3 DNA sequence: TGTGCCAGCAGCCAACCGGATCGGGGGGTCCAAGAGACCCAGTACTTC.

The chain couples TRBV4-1 to TRBJ2-3, with a possible D match to TRBD2 (8 bases). Looked up from germline, CDR1 is MGHRA and CDR2 is YSYEKL. The CDR3 covers 18 residues. Trimming shortened V by 5 bases and J by 6 bases, and 27 bases separated the two germline ends. CDR3 sequence: CASSTPRLPSGGQDTQYF. The CDR3, as DNA: TGCGCCAGCAGCACCCCACGTTTACCCAGCGGGGGACAGGATACGCAGTATTTT.

The chain carries TRBV9 and TRBJ1-5, with D perhaps TRBD1 (6 bases). In germline, CDR1 is SGDLS, CDR2 YYNGEE. The CDR3 contains 15 residues. The V and J ends lost 0 bases and 4 bases respectively, with 11 bases between them. The CDR3 region has the DNA TGTGCCAGCAGCGTAGGCTTGGACAGTAATCAGCCCCAGCATTTT. This gives the protein CASSVGLDSNQPQHF.

The rearrangement uses TRBV28 and TRBJ1-1; D remains ambiguous. Per the germline V gene, CDR1 is MDHEN and CDR2 is SYDVKM. The CDR3 length is 15 residues. The V gene lost 2 bases and the J gene lost 1 base, with 11 bases spanning the gap. The CDR3 DNA reads as TGTGCCAGCAGTTTAGGGGTGAGCGGGAACACTGAAGCTTTCTTT. It specifies CASSLGVSGNTEAFF.

This clone has only a few counts. The V call is TRBV15, the J call TRBJ1-1, with D possibly TRBD1 on 6 matching bases. Trimming stripped 0 bases from V and 3 bases from J, with 20 bases between. This CDR3 has 18 residues. Germline loops: CDR1 LNHNV, CDR2 YYDKDF (reference sequence). Written as DNA, the CDR3 is TGTGCCACCAGCAGAGATCCGGTCGACGGGGGGGCGGACACTGAAGCTTTCTTT. Translated, it gives CATSRDPVDGGADTEAFF.

This chain connects TRBV27 to TRBJ1-6; the D gene is possibly TRBD1 (6 bases). Germline V CDR1 and CDR2: MNHEY, SMNVEV (reference sequence). V lost 8 bases and J 6 bases, leaving 17 bases between the germline ends. The CDR3 has 15 residues. CDR3 sequence reads: CASPSGGGFNSPLHF. DNA of the CDR3: TGTGCCAGCCCCAGTGGGGGGGGCTTTAATTCACCCCTCCACTTT.

The gene calls are TRBV5-1 and TRBJ1-1; D is unclear. V lost 6 bases and J 1 base, leaving 10 bases between the germline ends. Germline CDR1 reads SGHRS; CDR2 reads YFSETQ. The CDR3 spans 13 residues. The CDR3 loop reads CASIGHRNTEAFF. In DNA form, the CDR3 reads TGCGCCAGCATAGGCCACAGGAACACTGAAGCTTTCTTT. The full variable domain, its missing parts supplied by reference TRBV5-1 and TRBJ1-1, is KAGVTQTPRYLIKTRGQQVTLSCSPISGHRSVSWYQQTPGQGLQFLFEYFSETQRNKGNFPGRFSGRQFSNSRSEMNVSTLELGDSALYLCASIGHRNTEAFFGQGTRLTVV.

The V call is TRBV20-1, the J call TRBJ2-3; TRBD2 matches at 12 bases. With 3 bases clipped from V and 6 bases from J, the junction kept 7 bases outside the gene matches. This CDR3 has 15 residues. The germline V gene encodes CDR1 DFQATT and CDR2 SNEGSKA (reference sequence). The CDR3 here is CSASPLAGGPDTQYF. For the CDR3, the DNA is TGCAGTGCTAGTCCTCTAGCGGGGGGGCCCGATACGCAGTATTTT.

The chain uses TRBV6-2 or TRBV6-3 and TRBJ1-1; D gene uncertain. Per the germline V gene, CDR1 is MNHEY and CDR2 is SVGEGT. Trimming shortened V by 1 base and J by 1 base, and 4 bases separated the two germline ends. The CDR3 consists of 13 residues. The CDR3 sequence is CASSYFGNTEAFF. CDR3 sequence (DNA): TGTGCCAGCAGTTACTTCGGGAACACTGAAGCTTTCTTT.

This clone appeared once. V and J are TRBV28 and TRBJ1-6, with a tentative D call TRBD1 (5 bases). The CDR3 runs to 15 residues. Per germline, CDR1 MDHEN and CDR2 SYDVKM. Trimming removed 2 bases at V and 3 bases at J, with 8 bases between. CDR3 in amino acids: CASSLGGVYNSPLHF. CDR3 DNA: TGTGCCAGCAGTTTAGGGGGTGTCTATAATTCACCCCTCCACTTT.

A word on this clone: Sequence at one end of the junction differs from germline and may be a read error. The rearrangement links TRBV3-1 (or the pseudogene TRBV3-2) to TRBJ2-3, with 7 bases lining up with TRBD2. The germline V gene has CDR1 LGHDT and CDR2 YNNKEL (reference sequence). The CDR3 length is 14 residues. CDR3 nucleotide sequence: TGTGCCAGCAGCCAAGATGTTGTGCTAGCGGCTTCGAATTTT. Protein sequence: CASSQDVVLAASNF.